The next 24 T cell receptor beta chains were all read from a single sample in a study of radiotherapy plus CTLA-4 blockade in lung cancer. Using immunoSEQ multiplex PCR, the repertoire was profiled, and TCRdb retains in-frame clones only, with some absent. Of roughly 120,000 clones listed, roughly 80% are singletons. The specimen was peripheral blood, collected from a patient treated with radiotherapy plus ipilimumab. The source is a human donor with non-small cell lung cancer who had a partial response to radiotherapy plus ipilimumab.

The V gene is TRBV28, the J gene TRBJ2-1, with 8 positions matching TRBD2. The CDR3 totals 16 residues. Germline V gene data show CDR1 as MDHEN and CDR2 as SYDVKM. J was trimmed by 3 bases and V by 1 base; bases with no gene match: 5. The CDR3 coding sequence is TGTGCCAGCAGTTTATCCGCGGGAGGATTCTACAATGAGCAGTTCTTC. Residues: CASSLSAGGFYNEQFF.

This clone was counted a single time. The CDR3 is CASSGGLGNQPQHF. CDR3 coding DNA: TGTGCCAGCTCTGGGGGGTTGGGCAATCAGCCCCAGCATTTT. This sequence joins TRBV6-5 and TRBJ1-5; TRBD1 is a possible D gene (5 bases). The CDR3 is made up of 14 amino acids. Looked up from germline, CDR1 is MNHEY and CDR2 is SVGAGI. Trimming pared 8 bases from V and 2 bases from J, leaving 13 bases between.

The V gene is TRBV5-6, the J gene TRBJ2-7; no clear D gene. Trimming cost V 2 bases and J 3 bases, with 12 bases left between them. The V gene's germline CDR1 is SGHDT and CDR2 YYEEEE. The CDR3 extends over 14 amino acids. The DNA of the CDR3 is TGTGCCAGCAGCTTACCACAGATGGGCTACGAGCAGTACTTC. Translation: CASSLPQMGYEQYF.

V is TRBV27 and J is TRBJ1-4, with unresolved D. The CDR3 runs 15 residues. Germline CDR1 and CDR2: MNHEY and SMNVEV (reference sequence). Trimming took off 6 bases at V and 0 bases at J, with 11 bases between the two ends. The CDR3 DNA sequence: TGTGCCAGCAGGCGCCCAGGCTCAACTAATGAAAAACTGTTTTTT. Protein product: CASRRPGSTNEKLFF.

The chain combines TRBV29-1 with TRBJ2-3, with TRBD1 as a possible D gene (6 bases). The CDR3 totals 15 residues. V was pared by 4 bases and J by 0 bases, with 14 bases between. Germline values: CDR1 SQVTM, CDR2 ANQGSEA. The CDR3 spells CSVGRGPSSTDTQYF. The CDR3 region has the DNA TGCAGCGTTGGCAGGGGACCTTCTAGCACAGATACGCAGTATTTT.

V usage is TRBV7-2 and J usage is TRBJ2-1, with D maybe TRBD2 (6 bases). The CDR3 totals 15 residues. V was pared by 1 base and J by 9 bases, with 16 bases between. Germline-derived CDR1 and CDR2 are SGHTA and FQGNSA. The CDR3 here is CASSLEGLATTEQFF. The CDR3 DNA follows: TGTGCCAGCAGCTTAGAGGGACTGGCCACAACTGAGCAGTTCTTC.

CDR3: CASSLTSSGYNEQFF. The CDR3, as DNA: TGTGCCAGCAGCCTCACTAGCTCGGGATACAATGAGCAGTTCTTC. The chain couples TRBV11-1 to TRBJ2-1; D may be TRBD2 (6 bases). Trimming cost V 5 bases and J 4 bases, with 15 bases left between them. The CDR3 covers 15 residues. Germline V gives CDR1 SGHAT, CDR2 FQDESV (reference sequence). Looking up the rest from reference TRBV11-1 and TRBJ2-1 gives the full variable domain: EAEVAQSPRYKITEKSQAVAFWCDPISGHATLYWYRQILGQGPELLVQFQDESVVDDSQLPKDRFSAERLKGVDSTLKIQPAELGDSAMYLCASSLTSSGYNEQFFGPGTRLTVL.

The chain carries TRBV2 and TRBJ2-6; 8 bases match TRBD2. There are 19 residues in the CDR3. Trimming removed 2 bases from V and 0 bases from J; junction bases left unmatched: 9. Germline V gene lookup returns CDR1 SNHLY and CDR2 FYNNEI. CDR3 DNA sequence: TGTGCCAGCAGTGAATACTCACTAGCGGCAACCTCTGGGGCCAACGTCCTGACTTTC. Encoded protein: CASSEYSLAATSGANVLTF.

This clone was recorded only once. The V call is TRBV28, the J call TRBJ2-5; 12 bases agree with TRBD2. This CDR3 region has 18 residues. Germline CDR1 reads MDHEN; CDR2 reads SYDVKM. The ends lost 0 bases at V and 5 bases at J; junction bases unmatched: 10. In DNA form, the CDR3 reads TGTGCCAGCAGTTTATGGGCTAGCGGGAGGGCCTTGGGCGAGACCCAGTACTTC. The encoded protein is CASSLWASGRALGETQYF. The complete variable domain, with remaining parts taken from reference TRBV28 and TRBJ2-5, reads DVKVTQSSRYLVKRTGEKVFLECVQDMDHENMFWYRQDPGLGLRLIYFSYDVKMKEKGDIPEGYSVSREKKERFSLILESASTNQTSMYLCASSLWASGRALGETQYFGPGTRLLVL.

This clone appeared a few times. The V and J genes are TRBV7-2 and TRBJ1-2, with 10 nucleotides matching TRBD1. CDR3 length equals 17 residues. Losses at the gene ends were 4 bases for V and 1 base for J; bases not matched to a gene: 9. Germline V gene sequence: CDR1 SGHTA, CDR2 FQGNSA. The CDR3 is CASSSPLGTGVNYGYTF. Written as DNA, the CDR3 is TGTGCCAGCAGCTCACCACTAGGGACAGGGGTTAACTATGGCTACACCTTC.

V gene TRBV18 combines with J gene TRBJ1-4, with a possible D match to TRBD1 (5 bases). CDR1 is KGHSH and CDR2 is LQKENI in the germline V gene. Trimming pared 6 bases from V and 5 bases from J, leaving 10 bases between. The CDR3 spans 13 residues. The CDR3 nucleotides read TGTGCCAGCTCGACAGACCGAAATGAAAAACTGTTTTTT. Translating gives CASSTDRNEKLFF.

The V gene is TRBV11-2, the J gene TRBJ2-7; 9 bases map to TRBD1. Germline V gene lookup returns CDR1 SGHAT and CDR2 FQNNGV. The junction had 6 bases not matched to a gene; V was cut back by 4 bases and J by 2 bases. The CDR3 totals 15 residues. CDR3 residues: CASSSRDRATYEQYF. CDR3 bases: TGTGCCAGCAGCTCGAGGGACAGGGCTACCTACGAGCAGTACTTC.

CDR3 sequence reads: CASSLRSGGVYNEQFF. CDR3 DNA sequence: TGTGCCAGCAGCTTACGTTCGGGGGGTGTTTACAATGAGCAGTTCTTC. The chain joins TRBV7-9 to TRBJ2-1; TRBD2 matches 7 bases. This CDR3 is built from 16 residues. Per germline, CDR1 SEHNR and CDR2 FQNEAQ (reference sequence). Trimming took 2 bases from V and 4 from J; bases not matched to a gene: 8.

This clone has a single count. V and J are TRBV30 and TRBJ1-2; no clear D. The CDR3 extends over 14 amino acids. CDR1 is GTSNPN and CDR2 is SVGIG in the germline V gene (reference sequence). The V end lost 0 bases, the J end lost 9 bases, and 17 bases lay between the germline ends. This CDR3 reads CAWSVMLAGQSYTF. In DNA, the CDR3 is TGTGCCTGGAGTGTAATGTTGGCAGGCCAAAGCTACACCTTC.

The CDR3 spells CASSPRTVSHNEQFF. DNA for the CDR3: TGTGCCAGCAGCCCACGGACTGTGTCGCACAATGAGCAGTTCTTC. The rearrangement uses TRBV7-2 and TRBJ2-1; possible D gene TRBD2, 5 bases. V lost 5 bases to trimming and J lost 5 bases, with 16 bases between them. The CDR3 sequence is 15 residues long. Germline V gene lookup returns CDR1 SGHTA and CDR2 FQGNSA.

The chain recombines TRBV5-4 with TRBJ2-1; perhaps TRBD1 as D (6 bases). V was trimmed by 9 bases and J by 2 bases, leaving 21 bases between them. Germline V CDR1 and CDR2: SGHNT, YYREEE (reference sequence). The CDR3 has 16 residues. The DNA of the CDR3 is TGTGCCACCAGTCGCTCCTCGGGACAACCCTACAATGAGCAGTTCTTC. It specifies CATSRSSGQPYNEQFF.

The chain links TRBV5-1 to TRBJ2-1; TRBD2 is a possible D gene (5 bases). CDR1 and CDR2 (germline): SGHRS, YFSETQ. V was shortened by 0 bases and J by 0 bases, with 7 bases between the two germline ends. The CDR3 has 15 amino acids. This CDR3 is CASSLEGSSYNEQFF. The CDR3 DNA follows: TGCGCCAGCAGCTTGGAAGGGAGCTCCTACAATGAGCAGTTCTTC.

CDR3 DNA: TGTGCCAGCAGCCTCTTGATCGGACAGGGCAATGAGCAGTTCTTC. It specifies CASSLLIGQGNEQFF. The V call is TRBV9, the J call TRBJ2-1; TRBD1 matches 8 bases. The CDR3 covers 15 residues. The V gene end was trimmed by 4 bases and the J gene end by 6 bases; junction bases not matched to a gene: 9. CDR1 is SGDLS and CDR2 is YYNGEE in the germline V gene.

The V and J genes are TRBV7-2 and TRBJ2-7, with 10 bases identical to TRBD1. The CDR3 sequence is 15 residues long. The ends lost 5 bases at V and 4 bases at J; junction bases unmatched: 8. The germline gives CDR1 SGHTA, CDR2 FQGNSA. CDR3 nucleotide sequence: TGTGCCAGCAGCCCCCGGACAGGGGGTAGGTACGAGCAGTACTTC. This encodes CASSPRTGGRYEQYF.

The chain is built from TRBV19 and TRBJ2-7; D gene unclear. V was cut by 6 bases and J by 4 bases, with 10 bases left in between. The length of the CDR3 is 12 residues. Germline V gives CDR1 LNHDA, CDR2 SQIVND (reference sequence). The CDR3 protein is CASSLQCYEQYV. The CDR3 DNA is TGTGCCAGTAGCCTACAGTGTTACGAGCAGTACGTC.

Written as DNA, the CDR3 is TGTGCCAGCAGTCCGGGCAGGGGGCGTCAAGAGACCCAGTACTTC. This translates into CASSPGRGRQETQYF. This chain connects TRBV2 to TRBJ2-5, with 8 bases fitting TRBD1. Germline assignment: CDR1 SNHLY and CDR2 FYNNEI. Trimming cost V 5 bases and J 2 bases; bases outside gene matches: 7. The CDR3 runs 15 residues.

To note about this clone: No conserved phenylalanine or tryptophan is present at the end of the CDR3, so a read error is the likely explanation. This chain uses TRBV19 with TRBJ2-4, with TRBD1 matching 10 bases. The CDR3 is made up of 17 amino acids. Trimming cost V 3 bases and J 1 base; bases outside gene matches: 6. Per the germline V gene, CDR1 is LNHDA and CDR2 is SQIVND (reference sequence). The CDR3 spells CASSMVRQGAAKNIQYL. CDR3 coding DNA: TGTGCCAGTAGTATGGTGCGACAGGGGGCGGCCAAAAACATTCAGTACCTC.

The rearrangement joins TRBV4-2 to TRBJ2-5, with TRBD2 as a possible D gene (5 bases). Germline V CDR1 and CDR2: LGHNA, YNFKEQ. The CDR3 extends over 15 amino acids. V gave up 1 base and J gave up 4 bases, with 13 bases separating them. The CDR3, as DNA: TGTGCCAGCAGCCAAGGCACCGGGGTGGGAGAGACCCAGTACTTC. Its translation is CASSQGTGVGETQYF.

CDR3 in amino acids: CASSAVRGTDTQYF. CDR3 coding DNA: TGTGCCAGCAGCGCGGTCAGGGGCACAGATACGCAGTATTTT. The V and J genes are TRBV5-6 and TRBJ2-3, with D possibly being TRBD1 (5 bases). Between the trimmed V and J ends, which lost 4 bases and 1 base, there was a span of 10 bases. CDR1 is SGHDT and CDR2 is YYEEEE in the germline V gene. This CDR3 is 14 amino acids long.